This T cell receptor (beta chain) is drawn from a study of blood T cell repertoires in COVID-19. About the research overall: PBMCs, B-cell-depleted T cells, or T cells were the source of the cDNA or gDNA that made up the material.

Per the original methods: Researchers report that nucleated cell counts were estimated from reference gene primer amplification. Assay: immunoSEQ multiplex PCR; the TCRdb copy retains only in-frame clones and omits some. V, J and clone size derive from that table, while D and trimming were established from the DNA sequence. Counted here are under 300,000 clones, over 75% occurring once; the ten biggest clones make up approximately 12%. CDR3 size: 16 residues. Trimming stripped 1 base from V and 1 base from J, with 13 bases between. Per the germline V gene, CDR1 is SGHDT and CDR2 is YYEEEE. The source of this sequence is a human donor in a cohort sampled during active COVID-19. The chain has TRBV5-6 and TRBJ2-3, with D hard to call. Sample: peripheral blood. The CDR3: CASSLKPGVGTDTQYF. The CDR3 nucleotides are TGTGCCAGCAGCTTGAAACCCGGAGTTGGCACAGATACGCAGTATTTT.